Ten or more counts support the clone carrying this TCR beta chain. This specimen belongs to a study of T cells in Graves' hyperthyroidism and ophthalmopathy. TCR beta CDR3 region amplification was performed from RNA transcripts. TCR CDR3 underwent first-round RT-PCR with the HTBI primer set. MiXCR, run by TCRdb on the multiplex PCR reads, gives a single entry per CDR3 protein. Of 300,000 or so distinct CDR3 sequences in the sample, around 20% were seen once. Germline lookup yields CDR1 SGHTA and CDR2 FQGNSA. Trimming removed 4 bases at V and 6 bases at J, with 14 bases between. This CDR3 is 14 amino acids long.

The chain recombines TRBV7-2 with TRBJ2-3; D remains ambiguous. This sequence was found in a woman aged 45-60 years with Graves' hyperthyroidism. The sample consisted of blood. In nucleotides, the CDR3 is TGTGCCAGCAGCTCGACCACCCTCCTTGATACGCAGTATTTT. Residues: CASSSTTLLDTQYF.